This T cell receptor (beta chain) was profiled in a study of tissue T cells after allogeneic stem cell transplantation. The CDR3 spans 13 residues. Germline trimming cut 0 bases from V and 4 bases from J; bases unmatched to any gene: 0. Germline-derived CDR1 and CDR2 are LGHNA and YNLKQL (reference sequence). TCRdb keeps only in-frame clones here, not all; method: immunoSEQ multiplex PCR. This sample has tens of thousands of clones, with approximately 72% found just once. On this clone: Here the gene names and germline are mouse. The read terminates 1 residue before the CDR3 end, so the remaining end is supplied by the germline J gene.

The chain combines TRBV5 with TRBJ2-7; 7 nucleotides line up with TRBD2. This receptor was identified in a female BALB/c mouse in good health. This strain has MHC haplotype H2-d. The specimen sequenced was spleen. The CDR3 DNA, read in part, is TGTGCCAGCAGCCAAGATGGGGGGTATGAACAGTAC. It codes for CASSQDGGYEQY. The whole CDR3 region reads CASSQDGGYEQYF.